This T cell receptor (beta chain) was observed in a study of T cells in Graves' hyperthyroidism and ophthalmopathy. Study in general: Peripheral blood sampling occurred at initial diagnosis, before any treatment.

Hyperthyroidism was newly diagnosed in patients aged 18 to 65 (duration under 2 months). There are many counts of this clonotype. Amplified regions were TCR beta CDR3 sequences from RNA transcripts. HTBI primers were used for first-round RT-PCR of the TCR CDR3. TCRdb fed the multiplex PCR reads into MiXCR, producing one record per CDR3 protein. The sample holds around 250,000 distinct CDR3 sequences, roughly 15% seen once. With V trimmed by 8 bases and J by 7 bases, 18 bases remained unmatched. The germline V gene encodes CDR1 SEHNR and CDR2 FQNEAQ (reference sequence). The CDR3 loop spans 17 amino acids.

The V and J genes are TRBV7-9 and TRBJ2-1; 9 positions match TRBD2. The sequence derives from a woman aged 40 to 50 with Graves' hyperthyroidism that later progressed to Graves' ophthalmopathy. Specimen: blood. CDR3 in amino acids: CASYLSPLGLAGNEQFF. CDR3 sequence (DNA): TGTGCCAGCTACCTGTCCCCTTTGGGGCTAGCGGGGAATGAGCAGTTCTTC.